One sample yielded the 8 T cell receptor beta chains listed below, sequenced in a study of OX40 agonist ivuxolimab in advanced cancers. Repertoires were generated with immunoSEQ multiplex PCR, while TCRdb's copy carries only in-frame clones and drops some. There are around 140,000 clones in the sample; about 92% occur only once, and 0.9% to 1.2% lies in the top ten. The specimen was CD4+ or CD8+ T cells sorted from blood, collected in a trial of the OX40 agonist ivuxolimab. The receptors come from an adult with an advanced solid tumor such as melanoma, head and neck, liver or kidney cancer.

The chain carries TRBV19 and TRBJ2-3, with TRBD2 as a possible D gene (7 bases). The CDR3 runs 13 residues. CDR1 is LNHDA, CDR2 SQIVND, per germline (reference sequence). V was pared by 6 bases and J by 9 bases, with 16 bases between. CDR3 loop: CASSRGPRETQYF. The CDR3 DNA sequence: TGTGCCAGTAGCCGGGGGCCGCGGGAGACGCAGTATTTT.

The chain combines TRBV7-2 with TRBJ1-1; D is ambiguous. The CDR3 length is 16 residues. V was cut by 1 base and J by 1 base, with 13 bases left in between. Germline V gene sequence: CDR1 SGHTA, CDR2 FQGNSA. The CDR3 region has the DNA TGTGCCAGCAGCTTAGATTCGGGGATACCGAACACTGAAGCTTTCTTT. The encoded protein is CASSLDSGIPNTEAFF.

The V call is TRBV20-1, the J call TRBJ1-5; 7 bases match TRBD1. The J segment lost 15 bases and the V segment lost 5 bases, leaving 10 bases of the junction unmatched. The CDR3 contains 11 residues. From germline, CDR1 is DFQATT and CDR2 SNEGSKA (reference sequence). The CDR3 coding sequence is TGCAGTGCTCGACAGGGATCAGTTTCGCATTTT. It is translated as CSARQGSVSHF.

The count of this clone is one. This chain links TRBV5-1 with TRBJ2-3, with D maybe TRBD2 (5 bases). Germline lookup yields CDR1 SGHRS and CDR2 YFSETQ. The CDR3 is 16 amino acids. The V end lost 1 base, the J end lost 0 bases, and 12 bases lay between the germline ends. CDR3: CASSLLFGDSTDTQYF. The CDR3, as DNA: TGCGCCAGCAGCTTGTTGTTCGGGGATAGCACAGATACGCAGTATTTT.

This sequence joins TRBV15 and TRBJ1-3, with D perhaps matching TRBD1 (5 bases). The germline V and J ends were trimmed by 8 bases and 2 bases, with 16 bases remaining between them. Germline V gene sequence: CDR1 LNHNV, CDR2 YYDKDF (reference sequence). This CDR3 spans 15 amino acids. The CDR3 DNA follows: TGTGCCACCGACCTGACCAGGGTCCCTGGAAACACCATATATTTT. As protein: CATDLTRVPGNTIYF.

The chain employs TRBV28 and TRBJ2-3; 8 bases line up with TRBD1. CDR1 is MDHEN and CDR2 is SYDVKM in the germline V gene. V shed 4 bases and J 3 bases; nucleotides not matched to a gene: 3. The CDR3 loop spans 14 amino acids. Here the CDR3 reads CASSSGGSTDTQYF. CDR3 DNA sequence: TGTGCCAGCAGTTCAGGGGGCTCAACAGATACGCAGTATTTT.

The chain carries TRBV11-2 and TRBJ2-5, with D perhaps matching TRBD2 (5 bases). Trimming removed 5 bases at V and 2 bases at J, with 18 bases between. Germline lookup yields CDR1 SGHAT and CDR2 FQNNGV. The CDR3 totals 16 residues. CDR3 residues: CASSLRTHRGQETQYF. Written as DNA, the CDR3 is TGTGCCAGCAGCCTCCGGACCCATAGAGGGCAAGAGACCCAGTACTTC.

This chain uses TRBV9 with TRBJ1-1, with D uncertain. Trimming cost V 1 base and J 4 bases, with 8 bases left between them. The CDR3 is made up of 13 amino acids. CDR1 SGDLS and CDR2 YYNGEE come from the germline V gene. The CDR3 loop reads CASSVSQVTEAFF. The CDR3 nucleotides read TGTGCCAGCAGCGTATCGCAGGTCACTGAAGCTTTCTTT.